Following are 30 T cell receptor beta chains from one sample sequenced in a study of somatic mutations in cytotoxic T cells in rheumatoid arthritis. This table comes from immunoSEQ multiplex PCR, and its TCRdb copy is limited to in-frame clones, with some not included. The sample contains some 35,000 clones, under 85% of which appear only once. Input material: CD8+ T cells sorted from blood. Every receptor here comes from a man aged 35-49 years in good health.

The rearrangement links TRBV27 to TRBJ1-5; no clear D gene. The ends were cut back, 1 base at V and 7 bases at J, with 11 bases in the middle. The germline V gene encodes CDR1 MNHEY and CDR2 SMNVEV (reference sequence). This CDR3 contains 14 residues. The CDR3 bases are TGTGCCAGCAGTTTATTAGGGCGAGGACAGCCCCAGCATTTT. It is translated as CASSLLGRGQPQHF.

This clone was observed a handful of times. CDR3 sequence: CASSDGVTGELFF. CDR3 DNA sequence: TGTGCCAGCAGTGACGGGGTAACCGGGGAGCTGTTTTTT. The chain joins TRBV6-4 to TRBJ2-2, with D hard to call. The CDR3 is 13 residues long. Germline CDR1 MRHNA, CDR2 SNTAGT. Trimming stripped 2 bases from V and 5 bases from J, with 6 bases between.

The chain uses TRBV7-9 and TRBJ2-1; D unresolved. The length of the CDR3 is 11 residues. V gave up 0 bases and J gave up 7 bases, with 1 base separating them. Looked up from germline, CDR1 is SEHNR and CDR2 is FQNEAQ (reference sequence). The CDR3 coding sequence is TGTGCCAGCAGCTTAGCGAATGAGCAGTTCTTC. Protein: CASSLANEQFF.

The chain carries TRBV27 and TRBJ1-5; D is unclear. Per the germline V gene, CDR1 is MNHEY and CDR2 is SMNVEV (reference sequence). CDR3 length: 13 amino acids. V gave up 4 bases and J gave up 2 bases, with 6 bases separating them. The CDR3 region has the DNA TGTGCCAGCAGTTGGGGAGGCAATCAGCCCCAGCATTTT. This gives the protein CASSWGGNQPQHF.

The chain links TRBV4-1 to TRBJ2-1, with a weak D call TRBD2 (5 bases). This CDR3 spans 16 amino acids. Germline V lookup: CDR1 MGHRA, CDR2 YSYEKL. V lost 0 bases and J lost 8, with 17 bases in between. For the CDR3, the DNA is TGCGCCAGCAGCCAAGAAGAACTAGTTCCCGGGGATGAGCAGTTCTTC. Residues: CASSQEELVPGDEQFF.

The gene calls are TRBV6-5 and TRBJ1-1; 8 nucleotides line up with TRBD1. Germline trimming cut 4 bases from V and 2 bases from J; bases unmatched to any gene: 9. The CDR3 spans 16 residues. Germline loops: CDR1 MNHEY, CDR2 SVGAGI. As DNA, the CDR3 is TGTGCCAGCAGTTCCCCTTTTGGACAGGGCAACACTGAAGCTTTCTTT. The encoded protein is CASSSPFGQGNTEAFF.

The chain uses TRBV21-1 and TRBJ2-1. TRBV21-1 is a recognized pseudogene. This CDR3 is 16 amino acids long. CDR3 DNA: TGTGCCAGCAGCAAAGAGGGTCGCTGCCCGCGCAATGAGCAGTTCTTC. Amino acids: CASSKEGRCPRNEQFF.

J is TRBJ2-1 and V is TRBV2; TRBD2 is a possible D gene (6 bases). Germline values: CDR1 SNHLY, CDR2 FYNNEI. V lost 11 bases and J 2 bases, leaving 16 bases between the germline ends. This CDR3 spans 14 amino acids. Here the CDR3 DNA reads TGTGCCGGCGGACCCCCGGGGGCCTACAATGAGCAGTTCTTC. Translating gives CAGGPPGAYNEQFF. Full variable domain (missing parts from reference TRBV2 and TRBJ2-1): EPEVTQTPSHQVTQMGQEVILRCVPISNHLYFYWYRQILGQKVEFLVSFYNNEISEKSEIFDDQFSVERPDGSNFTLKIRSTKLEDSAMYFCAGGPPGAYNEQFFGPGTRLTVL.

The V call is TRBV27, the J call TRBJ2-7; D is possibly TRBD1 (6 bases). Germline V CDR1 and CDR2: MNHEY, SMNVEV (reference sequence). This CDR3 spans 13 amino acids. V was clipped by 6 bases and J by 4 bases, with 13 bases between them. CDR3 in amino acids: CASSHRAGYEQYF. DNA of the CDR3: TGTGCCAGCAGCCACAGGGCCGGATACGAGCAGTACTTC.

The chain recombines TRBV27 with TRBJ2-1; 7 positions agree with TRBD1. The CDR3 covers 17 residues. Germline CDR1 reads MNHEY; CDR2 reads SMNVEV (reference sequence). Germline trimming cut 7 bases from V and 4 bases from J; bases unmatched to any gene: 16. The CDR3 sequence: CASNPGVGQLGYNEQFF. Here the CDR3 DNA reads TGTGCCAGCAATCCCGGAGTGGGACAGTTAGGGTACAATGAGCAGTTCTTC.

The chain links TRBV10-3 to TRBJ2-3; D is ambiguous. Trimming stripped 4 bases from V and 1 base from J, with 15 bases between. CDR1 and CDR2 (germline): ENHRY, SYGVKD. This CDR3 contains 16 residues. CDR3: CAISGPTGRGTDTQYF. The CDR3 DNA reads TGTGCCATCAGTGGCCCTACGGGCAGAGGCACAGATACGCAGTATTTT.

The chain has TRBV7-2 and TRBJ2-5; 10 bases map to TRBD1. This CDR3 is 16 amino acids long. Germline CDR1 SGHTA, CDR2 FQGNSA. V shed 2 bases, J shed 5 bases, and the junction held 8 bases outside the gene matches. Here the CDR3 DNA reads TGTGCCAGCAGCTTACTGGTGACAGGGGGCGGGGAGACCCAGTACTTC. Its protein product is CASSLLVTGGGETQYF.

Note on this clone: One junction end does not reproduce the germline sequence, and a read error may be involved. The gene calls are TRBV7-9 and TRBJ2-5, with 7 bases identical to TRBD2. Germline V gene data show CDR1 as SEHNR and CDR2 as FQNEAQ (reference sequence). The CDR3 spans 15 residues. CDR3 in amino acids: CASSLAVGVVETQYF. As DNA, the CDR3 is TGTGCCAGCAGCCTAGCGGTAGGGGTGGTAGAGACCCAGTACTTC.

This chain connects TRBV28 to TRBJ2-3; tentatively, D is TRBD2 (5 bases). CDR3 length: 14 residues. Germline-derived CDR1 and CDR2 are MDHEN and SYDVKM. Trimming shortened V by 7 bases and J by 4 bases, and 15 bases separated the two germline ends. CDR3: CASIPFEGSDTQYF. The CDR3 coding sequence is TGTGCCAGCATCCCCTTCGAGGGATCAGATACGCAGTATTTT.

This clone has just one count. This CDR3 is CASSSAGEGKADTQYF. As DNA, the CDR3 is TGTGCCAGCAGCTCCGCCGGAGAGGGGAAGGCAGATACGCAGTATTTT. The gene calls are TRBV5-4 and TRBJ2-3; D is possibly TRBD1 or TRBD2 (5 bases each). Trimming pared 3 bases from V and 4 bases from J, leaving 18 bases between. CDR1 is SGHNT, CDR2 YYREEE, per germline (reference sequence). The length of the CDR3 is 16 residues. The full variable domain, its missing parts supplied by reference TRBV5-4 and TRBJ2-3, is ETGVTQSPTHLIKTRGQQVTLRCSSQSGHNTVSWYQQALGQGPQFIFQYYREEENGRGNFPPRFSGLQFPNYSSELNVNALELDDSALYLCASSSAGEGKADTQYFGPGTRLTVL.

J is TRBJ2-7 and V is TRBV10-1; 14 bases line up with TRBD2. V shed 4 bases and J 0 bases; nucleotides not matched to a gene: 2. The CDR3 covers 16 residues. The germline CDR1 and CDR2 sequences are WNHNN and SYGVQD (reference sequence). CDR3 nucleotides: TGCGCCAGCAGTGGGGGACTAGCGGGAGTCTCCTACGAGCAGTACTTC. This gives the protein CASSGGLAGVSYEQYF.

This clone appeared a single time. The chain has TRBV2 and TRBJ2-1; 9 nucleotides match TRBD2. The V and J ends lost 3 bases and 2 bases, in that order; junction bases with no gene match: 11. Germline V gene lookup returns CDR1 SNHLY and CDR2 FYNNEI. CDR3 length: 18 amino acids. CDR3 nucleotides: TGTGCCAGCAGTGATCCTAGCGGGAAAGCGGGCCCCTACAATGAGCAGTTCTTC. Translation: CASSDPSGKAGPYNEQFF.

The V and J genes are TRBV5-4 and TRBJ2-2; possibly TRBD1 or TRBD2 for D (5 bases each). The CDR3 extends over 16 amino acids. From germline, CDR1 is SGHNT and CDR2 YYREEE (reference sequence). The germline V and J ends were trimmed by 5 bases and 5 bases, with 19 bases remaining between them. The CDR3 reads CASSMLTLGGTGELFF. In nucleotides, the CDR3 is TGTGCCAGCAGTATGCTAACCCTTGGGGGAACCGGGGAGCTGTTTTTT. Full variable domain (remainder filled in from reference TRBV5-4 and TRBJ2-2): ETGVTQSPTHLIKTRGQQVTLRCSSQSGHNTVSWYQQALGQGPQFIFQYYREEENGRGNFPPRFSGLQFPNYSSELNVNALELDDSALYLCASSMLTLGGTGELFFGEGSRLTVL.

The chain carries TRBV6-5 and TRBJ1-2, with TRBD1 as a possible D gene (5 bases). V dropped 6 bases and J dropped 8 bases, with 19 bases sitting between them. The CDR3 contains 14 residues. Germline V gene data show CDR1 as MNHEY and CDR2 as SVGAGI. CDR3 in DNA: TGTGCCAGCAGAACCCAGGAGGGGCGGCGGGGCTACACCTTC. It translates to CASRTQEGRRGYTF.

The gene calls are TRBV27 and TRBJ2-5, with TRBD2 identical over 12 bases. V was pared by 6 bases and J by 8 bases, with 7 bases of the junction left unmatched. The CDR3 is 14 amino acids. Germline-derived CDR1 and CDR2 are MNHEY and SMNVEV (reference sequence). Written as DNA, the CDR3 is TGTGCCAGCAGCCTTCGGACTAGCGGGGAAACCCAGTACTTC. Translated: CASSLRTSGETQYF.

The chain is built from TRBV6-6 and TRBJ1-5; TRBD1 is a possible D gene (5 bases). This CDR3 region has 15 residues. Per germline, CDR1 MNHNY and CDR2 SVGAGI (reference sequence). The V end was cut by 6 bases, the J end by 0 bases, with 12 bases between. CDR3 sequence reads: CASSQRQYSNQPQHF. Here the CDR3 DNA reads TGTGCCAGCAGCCAACGACAGTATAGCAATCAGCCCCAGCATTTT.

This clone was counted between two and nine times. The chain is built from TRBV4-1 and TRBJ1-1; no reliable D call. The CDR3 totals 15 residues. Germline assignment: CDR1 MGHRA and CDR2 YSYEKL. V lost 2 bases, J lost 1 base, and 11 bases lay in between. The DNA of the CDR3 is TGCGCCAGCAGCCAACCCGGAAACCCGAACACTGAAGCTTTCTTT. Its translation is CASSQPGNPNTEAFF.

This chain connects TRBV4-1 to TRBJ1-5; 10 bases fit TRBD1. The J segment lost 6 bases and the V segment lost 4 bases, leaving 6 bases of the junction unmatched. The CDR3 sequence is 15 residues long. Germline lookup yields CDR1 MGHRA and CDR2 YSYEKL. CDR3 loop: CASSRDRGLGQPQHF. The CDR3 DNA reads as TGCGCCAGCAGCCGCGACAGGGGGCTCGGTCAGCCCCAGCATTTT.

The gene calls are TRBV9 and TRBJ2-1; 8 bases match TRBD1. With V trimmed by 8 bases and J by 3 bases, 10 bases remained unmatched. The length of the CDR3 is 15 residues. The germline V gene encodes CDR1 SGDLS and CDR2 YYNGEE. The CDR3 loop is CASTQGANGYNEQFF. The CDR3 coding sequence is TGTGCCAGTACTCAGGGGGCTAACGGCTACAATGAGCAGTTCTTC.

The rearrangement links TRBV11-2 to TRBJ1-1, with D possibly being TRBD1 (5 bases). Germline V gene data show CDR1 as SGHAT and CDR2 as FQNNGV. Trimming stripped 2 bases from V and 0 bases from J, with 13 bases between. The CDR3 has 16 residues. CDR3 loop: CASSLQQASLNTEAFF. The CDR3 DNA reads TGTGCCAGCAGCTTACAACAGGCCTCCCTGAACACTGAAGCTTTCTTT.

The gene calls are TRBV5-1 and TRBJ2-2, with TRBD2 matching over 10 bases. Germline V lookup: CDR1 SGHRS, CDR2 YFSETQ. This CDR3 comprises 17 residues. V gave up 1 base and J gave up 4 bases; unmatched junction bases: 7. The CDR3 bases are TGCGCCAGCAGCTTGTTGTCTAGCGGGAGCATCACCGGGGAGCTGTTTTTT. Translation: CASSLLSSGSITGELFF.

The CDR3 bases are TGTGCCAGTAATCAGGGGAGGTGGACTGAAGCTTTCTTT. Protein product: CASNQGRWTEAFF. The chain employs TRBV6-5 and TRBJ1-1; a weak D match, TRBD1 (6 bases). Germline CDR1 is MNHEY and CDR2 is SVGAGI. CDR3 size: 13 residues. V was shortened by 9 bases and J by 5 bases, with 16 bases between the two germline ends.

With regard to this clone: This sample also contains other DNA sequences that code for the same CDR3. This rearrangement joins TRBV27 to TRBJ2-7, with 7 bases lining up with TRBD1. V was pared by 6 bases and J by 1 base, with 3 bases of the junction left unmatched. This CDR3 has 13 residues. Germline V CDR1 and CDR2: MNHEY, SMNVEV (reference sequence). The CDR3 nucleotides are TGTGCCAGCAGAAGGGACAGTTCCTACGAGCAGTACTTC. It encodes CASRRDSSYEQYF.

The rearrangement links TRBV5-5 to TRBJ2-1; 7 nucleotides align to TRBD2. The CDR3 sequence is 16 residues long. J was trimmed by 2 bases and V by 2 bases; bases with no gene match: 7. The germline V gene has CDR1 SGHKS and CDR2 YYEKEE (reference sequence). This CDR3 reads CASSFAGEKAYNEQFF. The CDR3 DNA follows: TGTGCCAGCAGCTTCGCGGGGGAGAAAGCCTACAATGAGCAGTTCTTC.

The chain combines TRBV2 with TRBJ2-7, with 14 bases that match TRBD2. The CDR3 is 15 amino acids. In germline, CDR1 is SNHLY, CDR2 FYNNEI. J gave up 4 bases and V 6 bases, and 5 bases lay outside the gene matches. CDR3 loop: CASRGTSGSVYEQYF. In DNA form, the CDR3 reads TGTGCCAGCAGAGGGACTAGCGGGAGTGTATACGAGCAGTACTTC. The whole variable domain, filled in from reference TRBV2 and TRBJ2-7, reads EPEVTQTPSHQVTQMGQEVILRCVPISNHLYFYWYRQILGQKVEFLVSFYNNEISEKSEIFDDQFSVERPDGSNFTLKIRSTKLEDSAMYFCASRGTSGSVYEQYFGPGTRLTVT.